The next 18 T cell receptor beta chains were all read from a single sample in a study of prognosis after radiotherapy for stage I lung cancer (dated by TCRdb to 2020 to 2022). Sequencer: Illumina HiSeq 3000. Two rounds of multiplex PCR were used to amplify the TCR beta CDR3 region from genomic DNA. In the first round of PCR, primers specific to each TRBV and TRBJ gene were used, and the primer sequences are filed in Chinese patent CN105087789A. Using fastp trimming at Q25 and MiXCR clonotype assembly, TCRdb reanalyzed the public sequencing data and kept in-frame beta chains. Every entry covers one CDR3 protein and lists the most common genes and DNA from its rows. A total of just under 20,000 distinct CDR3 sequences appear in this sample, approximately 28% of them only once. Of the sample, roughly 23% is held by the ten largest clones. Sample: PBMCs, taken before or after stereotactic body radiation therapy (not recorded which). These receptors all come from a donor over 45 with non-small cell lung cancer.

This clonotype was found many times. The rearrangement uses TRBV11-2 and TRBJ2-5; TRBD2 matches at 13 bases. CDR1 and CDR2 from the germline V gene are SGHAT and FQNNGV. The CDR3 runs to 18 residues. The trim removed 5 bases at V and 2 bases at J, leaving 11 bases unmatched. Here the CDR3 DNA reads TGTGCCAGCAGCCTTTCGGGACTAGCGGGATCTGGTCAAGAGACCCAGTACTTC. It translates to CASSLSGLAGSGQETQYF.

In its sample, this clonotype was seen many times. The genes are TRBV7-2 and TRBJ2-5; tentatively, D is TRBD2 (6 bases). Between the trimmed V and J ends, which lost 5 bases and 5 bases, there was a span of 15 bases. CDR3 length equals 14 residues. Germline V CDR1 and CDR2: SGHTA, FQGNSA. The CDR3 spells CASSPRARGETQYF. Written as DNA, the CDR3 is TGTGCCAGCAGCCCCAGGGCGCGGGGTGAGACCCAGTACTTC.

The table lists this clonotype with many counts. V and J are TRBV12-3 or TRBV12-4 and TRBJ2-7, with TRBD2 matching 9 bases. This CDR3 region has 15 residues. V shed 0 bases and J 7 bases; nucleotides not matched to a gene: 7. The DNA of the CDR3 is TGTGCCAGCAGTTTAGCGGCTAGCGGGATGGGGGAGCAGTACTTC. Protein product: CASSLAASGMGEQYF.

The gene calls are TRBV7-8 and TRBJ1-5, with 9 bases identical to TRBD1. CDR1 is SGHVS and CDR2 is FQNEAQ in the germline V gene. This CDR3 contains 18 residues. Trimming removed 6 bases from V and 4 bases from J; junction bases left unmatched: 16. CDR3 sequence: CASRKQDGLQGANQPQHF. The CDR3, as DNA: TGTGCCAGCAGGAAACAGGACGGCCTACAGGGGGCGAATCAGCCCCAGCATTTT. Using reference TRBV7-8 and TRBJ1-5 for the parts outside the CDR3, the full variable domain is GAGVSQSPRYKVAKRGQDVALRCDPISGHVSLFWYQQALGQGPEFLTYFQNEAQLDKSGLPSDRFFAERPEGSVSTLKIQRTQQEDSAVYLCASRKQDGLQGANQPQHFGDGTRLSIL.

Comment on this clonotype: One base separates it from a far larger clone, so it is likely a read error. The CDR3 is CASRHSGQGANEKLFF. In DNA, the CDR3 is TGTGCCAGCAGACACTCGGGACAGGGAGCTAATGAAAAACTGTTTTTT. This chain links TRBV6-5 with TRBJ1-4; 9 bases agree with TRBD1. V was pared by 6 bases and J by 3 bases, with 8 bases of the junction left unmatched. Germline loops: CDR1 MNHEY, CDR2 SVGAGI. The CDR3 runs to 16 residues.

As concerns this clonotype: A much larger clone differs from this one at a single base, so this may be a read error. This chain joins TRBV28 and TRBJ2-4; no clear D. Germline assignment: CDR1 MDHEN and CDR2 SYDVKM. V was pared by 3 bases and J by 11 bases, with 11 bases between. The CDR3 extends over 12 amino acids. CDR3 in amino acids: CASSFVDQVQYF. The CDR3 coding sequence is TGTGCCAGCAGTTTTGTGGACCAAGTTCAGTACTTC.

This clonotype has a single count. A far more abundant clone sits one base away, making this likely a read error. The chain couples TRBV5-1 to TRBJ2-2, with D perhaps assigned TRBD1 or TRBD2 (5 bases each). The CDR3 totals 17 residues. In germline, CDR1 is SGHRS, CDR2 YFSETQ. CDR3 amino acids: CASSTTSLGANTGELFF. In nucleotides, the CDR3 is TGTGCCAGCAGCACAACCAGCCTGGGGGCGAACACCGGGGAGCTGTTTTTT.

Judged by abundance, this clonotype is medium-sized. The chain recombines TRBV20-1 with TRBJ1-2; 7 bases fit TRBD1. Per germline, CDR1 DFQATT and CDR2 SNEGSKA (reference sequence). With V trimmed by 3 bases and J by 2 bases, 9 bases remained unmatched. The CDR3 spans 15 residues. DNA for the CDR3: TGCAGTGCTAGCGTGAAACAGGGGAGAAACTATGGCTACACCTTC. Its protein is CSASVKQGRNYGYTF.

This clonotype was seen repeatedly, ten times or more. The rearrangement links TRBV24-1 to TRBJ2-1; 8 bases fit TRBD2. Germline V gene data show CDR1 as KGHDR and CDR2 as SFDVKD. The CDR3 runs 15 residues. V lost 3 bases, J lost 5 bases, and 5 bases stayed unmatched. Here the CDR3 DNA reads TGTGCCACCAGTGATGCGGGAGGACGGGACAATGAGCAGTTCTTC. Translating gives CATSDAGGRDNEQFF.

At least ten counts were recorded for this clonotype. The CDR3: CASSIGTSGTGVRRAFF. The CDR3 DNA follows: TGTGCCAGTAGTATCGGGACGTCCGGGACAGGGGTTAGAAGGGCTTTCTTT. The chain couples TRBV19 to TRBJ1-1; 10 bases map to TRBD1. Germline CDR1 LNHDA, CDR2 SQIVND (reference sequence). This CDR3 region has 17 residues. V trimming: 3 bases; J trimming: 11 bases; junction bases outside the gene matches: 18.

Points on this clonotype: This could be a read error, since a much larger clone is one nucleotide away. The CDR3 carries no conserved terminal phenylalanine or tryptophan, so it likely arises from a read error. The chain employs TRBV9 and TRBJ1-1; 10 bases agree with TRBD1. This CDR3 region has 14 residues. Germline CDR1 is SGDLS and CDR2 is YYNGEE. V lost 3 bases and J lost 6; bases outside the gene matches: 5. The CDR3 DNA reads TGTGCCAGCAGCGGACGACAGGGGGCCTCTGAAGCTTTCCTT. Residues: CASSGRQGASEAFL.

At least ten counts were recorded for this clonotype. The V gene is TRBV30, the J gene TRBJ2-7; D might be TRBD1 (7 bases). The CDR3 runs to 14 residues. V gave up 2 bases and J gave up 2 bases, with 13 bases separating them. Germline lookup yields CDR1 GTSNPN and CDR2 SVGIG (reference sequence). The CDR3 DNA reads TGTGCCTGGAGTCGGGGGACAGCAACCTACGAGCAGTACTTC. Its translation is CAWSRGTATYEQYF.

This clonotype was counted many times. V and J are TRBV18 and TRBJ2-1, with TRBD2 identical over 8 bases. J lost 9 bases, V lost 3 bases, and 13 bases had no gene match. Germline V CDR1 and CDR2: KGHSH, LQKENI. This CDR3 spans 16 amino acids. The CDR3 DNA is TGTGCCAGCTCACCGGCGACTGCGAGCGGGAGCGCTGAGCAGTTCTTC. This codes for CASSPATASGSAEQFF.

This clonotype was seen many times. V and J are TRBV6-1 and TRBJ2-1; no reliable D call. The CDR3 spans 15 residues. V was pared by 6 bases and J by 1 base, with 13 bases between. CDR1 is MNHNS, CDR2 SASEGT, per germline. The CDR3 nucleotides read TGTGCCAGCAGCCGCTACAGTGGATCCTACAATGAGCAGTTCTTC. Translating gives CASSRYSGSYNEQFF.

The gene calls are TRBV4-3 and TRBJ2-7; a possible D gene is TRBD2 (6 bases). V was shortened by 0 bases and J by 3 bases, with 18 bases between the two germline ends. CDR1 and CDR2 (germline): LGHNA, YSLEER. The CDR3 contains 17 residues. The CDR3 protein is CASSQDVPWFGSYEQYF. As DNA, the CDR3 is TGCGCCAGCAGCCAAGACGTGCCATGGTTCGGGAGCTACGAGCAGTACTTC.

For this clonotype: This likely traces to a read error, being one base from a far larger clone. The CDR3 protein is CASSYLGAHREAFF. Written as DNA, the CDR3 is TGTGCCAGCAGTTACTTGGGGGCGCATCGTGAAGCTTTCTTT. The chain couples TRBV6-9 to TRBJ1-1; D perhaps matches TRBD1 (6 bases). V was pared by 3 bases and J by 7 bases, with 15 bases between. The CDR3 is 14 residues long. Germline assignment: CDR1 MNHGY and CDR2 SVAAGI.

This clonotype was detected many times. This chain connects TRBV24-1 to TRBJ2-1; TRBD2 aligns across 11 bases. The CDR3 loop spans 14 amino acids. The germline V gene encodes CDR1 KGHDR and CDR2 SFDVKD. The V gene end was trimmed by 5 bases and the J gene end by 6 bases; junction bases not matched to a gene: 2. The chain's CDR3 is CATSVAGGSNEQFF. The DNA of the CDR3 is TGTGCCACCAGTGTAGCGGGAGGGAGCAATGAGCAGTTCTTC.

The rearrangement links TRBV6-2 or TRBV6-3 to TRBJ2-1; D is possibly TRBD1 or TRBD2 (6 bases each). Trimming removed 1 base at V and 14 bases at J, with 15 bases between. Germline CDR1 MNHEY, CDR2 SVGEGT. The CDR3 sequence is 13 residues long. The CDR3 DNA reads as TGTGCCAGCAGTTACTTTACAGGGCGCGGGGAGTTCTTC. Translation: CASSYFTGRGEFF.